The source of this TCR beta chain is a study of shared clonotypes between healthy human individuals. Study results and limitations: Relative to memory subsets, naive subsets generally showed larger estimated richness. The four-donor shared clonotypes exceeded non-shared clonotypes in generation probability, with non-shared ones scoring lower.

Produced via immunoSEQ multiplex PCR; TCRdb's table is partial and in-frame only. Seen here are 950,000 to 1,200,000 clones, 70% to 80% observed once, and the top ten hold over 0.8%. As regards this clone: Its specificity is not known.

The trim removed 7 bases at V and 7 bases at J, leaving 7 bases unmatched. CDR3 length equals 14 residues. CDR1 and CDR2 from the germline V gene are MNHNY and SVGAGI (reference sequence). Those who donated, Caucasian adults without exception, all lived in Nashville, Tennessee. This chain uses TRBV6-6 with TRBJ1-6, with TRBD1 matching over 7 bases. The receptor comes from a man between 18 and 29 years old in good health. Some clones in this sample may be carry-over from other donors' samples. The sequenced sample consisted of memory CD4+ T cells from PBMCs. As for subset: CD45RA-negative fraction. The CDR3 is CASTKTGRNSPLHF. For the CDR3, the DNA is TGTGCCAGCACCAAGACAGGGAGAAATTCACCCCTCCACTTT.